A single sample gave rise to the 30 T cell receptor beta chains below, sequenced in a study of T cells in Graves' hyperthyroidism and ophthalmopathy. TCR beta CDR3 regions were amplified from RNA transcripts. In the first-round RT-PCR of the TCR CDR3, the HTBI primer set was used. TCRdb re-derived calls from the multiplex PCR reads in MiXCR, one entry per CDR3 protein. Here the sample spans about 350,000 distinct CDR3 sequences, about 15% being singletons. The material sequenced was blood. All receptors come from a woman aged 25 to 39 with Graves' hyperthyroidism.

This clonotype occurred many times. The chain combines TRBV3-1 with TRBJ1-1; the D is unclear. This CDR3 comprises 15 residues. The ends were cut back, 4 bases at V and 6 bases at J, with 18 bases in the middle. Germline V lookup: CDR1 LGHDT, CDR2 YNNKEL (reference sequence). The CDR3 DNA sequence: TGTGCCAGCAGCCCCGACAAGGTGGGTGAATCTGAAGCTTTCTTT. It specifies CASSPDKVGESEAFF.

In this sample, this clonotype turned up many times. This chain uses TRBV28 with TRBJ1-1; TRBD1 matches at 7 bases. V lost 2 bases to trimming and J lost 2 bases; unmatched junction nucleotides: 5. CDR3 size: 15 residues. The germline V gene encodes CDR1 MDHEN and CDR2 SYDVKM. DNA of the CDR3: TGTGCCAGCAGTTTACCCAGGGGGTTCAACACTGAAGCTTTCTTT. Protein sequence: CASSLPRGFNTEAFF.

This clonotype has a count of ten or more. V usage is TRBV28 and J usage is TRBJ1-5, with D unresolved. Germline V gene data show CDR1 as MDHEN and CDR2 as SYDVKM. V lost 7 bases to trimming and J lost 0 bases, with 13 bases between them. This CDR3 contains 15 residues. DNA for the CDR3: TGTGCCAGCACCACTTCTGGGCTTAGCAATCAGCCCCAGCATTTT. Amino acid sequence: CASTTSGLSNQPQHF.

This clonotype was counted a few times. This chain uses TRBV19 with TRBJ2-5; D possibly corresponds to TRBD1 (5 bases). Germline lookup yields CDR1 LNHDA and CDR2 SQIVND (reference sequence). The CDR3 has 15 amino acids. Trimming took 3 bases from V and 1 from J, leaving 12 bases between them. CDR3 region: CASSIMAGSQETQYF. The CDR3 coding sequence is TGTGCCAGTAGTATTATGGCAGGGTCCCAAGAGACCCAGTACTTC.

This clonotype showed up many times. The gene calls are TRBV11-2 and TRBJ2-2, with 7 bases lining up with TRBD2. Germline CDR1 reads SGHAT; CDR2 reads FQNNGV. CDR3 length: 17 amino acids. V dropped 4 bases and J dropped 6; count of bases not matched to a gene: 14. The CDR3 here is CASSSQAGEGGAGELFF. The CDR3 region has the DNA TGTGCCAGCAGCTCCCAGGCGGGGGAGGGAGGTGCCGGGGAGCTGTTTTTT.

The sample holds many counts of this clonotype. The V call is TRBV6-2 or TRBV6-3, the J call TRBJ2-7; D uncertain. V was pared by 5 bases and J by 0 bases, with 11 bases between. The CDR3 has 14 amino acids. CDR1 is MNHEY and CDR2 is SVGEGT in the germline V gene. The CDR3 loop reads CASSKDGFSYEQYF. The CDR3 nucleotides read TGTGCCAGCAGTAAGGACGGGTTCTCCTACGAGCAGTACTTC.

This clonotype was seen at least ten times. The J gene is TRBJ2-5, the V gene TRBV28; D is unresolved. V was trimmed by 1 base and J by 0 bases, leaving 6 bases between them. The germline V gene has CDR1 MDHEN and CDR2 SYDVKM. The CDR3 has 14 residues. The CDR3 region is CASSLFTDQETQYF. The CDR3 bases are TGTGCCAGCAGTTTATTTACGGACCAAGAGACCCAGTACTTC.

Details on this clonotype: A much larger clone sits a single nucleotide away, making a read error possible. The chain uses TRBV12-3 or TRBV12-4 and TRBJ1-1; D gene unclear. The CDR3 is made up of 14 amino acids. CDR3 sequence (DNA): TGTGCCAGCAGTTTTGAAGGGTTGCACACTGAAGCTCTCTTT. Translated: CASSFEGLHTEALF.

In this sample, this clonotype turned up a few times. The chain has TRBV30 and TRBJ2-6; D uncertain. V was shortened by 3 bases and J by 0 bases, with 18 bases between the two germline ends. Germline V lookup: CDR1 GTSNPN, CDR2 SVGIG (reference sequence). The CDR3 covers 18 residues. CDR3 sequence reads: CAWREPLWTTSGANVLTF. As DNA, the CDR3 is TGTGCCTGGAGGGAGCCCTTGTGGACGACCTCTGGGGCCAACGTCCTGACTTTC. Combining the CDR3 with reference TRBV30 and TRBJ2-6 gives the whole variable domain SQTIHQWPATLVQPVGSPLSLECTVEGTSNPNLYWYRQAAGRGLQLLFYSVGIGQISSEVPQNLSASRPQDRQFILSSKKLLLSDSGFYLCAWREPLWTTSGANVLTFGAGSRLTVL.

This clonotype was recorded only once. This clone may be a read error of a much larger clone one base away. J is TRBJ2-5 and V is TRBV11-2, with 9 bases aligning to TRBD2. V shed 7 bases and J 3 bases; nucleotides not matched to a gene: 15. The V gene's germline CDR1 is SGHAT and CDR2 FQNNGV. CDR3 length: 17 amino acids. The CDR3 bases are TGTGCCAGCAATCCCCGTACAATCCTAGCGGGAAAAGAGACCCAGTACTTC. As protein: CASNPRTILAGKETQYF.

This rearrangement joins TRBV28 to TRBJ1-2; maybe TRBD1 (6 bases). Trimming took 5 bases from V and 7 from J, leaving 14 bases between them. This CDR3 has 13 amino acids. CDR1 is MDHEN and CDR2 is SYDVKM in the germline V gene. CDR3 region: CASSTARGIGYTF. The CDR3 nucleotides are TGTGCCAGCAGTACGGCAAGGGGGATTGGCTACACCTTC.

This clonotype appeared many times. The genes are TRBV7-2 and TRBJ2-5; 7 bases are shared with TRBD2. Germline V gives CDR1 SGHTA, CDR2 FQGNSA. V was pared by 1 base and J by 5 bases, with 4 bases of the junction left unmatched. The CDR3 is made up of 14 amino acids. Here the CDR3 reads CASSLVTGGETQYF. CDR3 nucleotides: TGTGCCAGCAGCTTAGTCACGGGGGGTGAGACCCAGTACTTC.

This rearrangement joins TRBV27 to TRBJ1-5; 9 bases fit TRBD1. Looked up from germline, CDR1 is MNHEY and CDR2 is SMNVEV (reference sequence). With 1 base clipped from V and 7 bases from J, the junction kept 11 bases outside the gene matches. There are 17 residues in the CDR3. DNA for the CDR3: TGTGCCAGCAGTTTATATCACTCGGGACAGGGTTTCCAGCCCCAGCATTTT. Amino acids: CASSLYHSGQGFQPQHF.

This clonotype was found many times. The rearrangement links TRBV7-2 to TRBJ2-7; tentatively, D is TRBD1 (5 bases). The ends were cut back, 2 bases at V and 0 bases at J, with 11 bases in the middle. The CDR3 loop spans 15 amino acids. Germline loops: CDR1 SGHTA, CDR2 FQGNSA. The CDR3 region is CASSLSRDLSYEQYF. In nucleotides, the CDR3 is TGTGCCAGCAGCTTAAGCAGGGATCTCTCCTACGAGCAGTACTTC.

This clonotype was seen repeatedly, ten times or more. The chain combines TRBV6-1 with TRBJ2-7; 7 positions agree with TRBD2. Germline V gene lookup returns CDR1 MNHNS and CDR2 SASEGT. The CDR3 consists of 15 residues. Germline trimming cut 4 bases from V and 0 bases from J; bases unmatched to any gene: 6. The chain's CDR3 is CASSVFAGASYEQYF. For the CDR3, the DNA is TGTGCCAGCAGTGTTTTTGCGGGAGCCTCCTACGAGCAGTACTTC.

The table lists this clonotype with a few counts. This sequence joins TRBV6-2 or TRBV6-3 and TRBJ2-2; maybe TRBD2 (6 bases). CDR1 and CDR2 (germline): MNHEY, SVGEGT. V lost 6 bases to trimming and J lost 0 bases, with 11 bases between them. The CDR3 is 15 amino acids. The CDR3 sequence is CASRTGLTNTGELFF. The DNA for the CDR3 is TGTGCCAGCAGAACCGGACTAACGAACACCGGGGAGCTGTTTTTT.

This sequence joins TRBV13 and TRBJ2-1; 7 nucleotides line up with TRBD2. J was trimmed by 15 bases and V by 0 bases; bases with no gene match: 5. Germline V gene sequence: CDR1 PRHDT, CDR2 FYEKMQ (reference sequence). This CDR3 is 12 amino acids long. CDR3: CASSLGAGVAFF. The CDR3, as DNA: TGTGCCAGCAGCTTAGGTGCGGGGGTTGCGTTCTTC.

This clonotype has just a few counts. CDR3 bases: TGCAGTGCTAGAGGGTCGGCGGGAGGCTACACCTTC. Its protein product is CSARGSAGGYTF. The chain is built from TRBV20-1 and TRBJ1-2; no clear D gene. This CDR3 is built from 12 residues. The germline V and J ends were trimmed by 1 base and 8 bases, with 11 bases remaining between them. Germline V gives CDR1 DFQATT, CDR2 SNEGSKA (reference sequence).

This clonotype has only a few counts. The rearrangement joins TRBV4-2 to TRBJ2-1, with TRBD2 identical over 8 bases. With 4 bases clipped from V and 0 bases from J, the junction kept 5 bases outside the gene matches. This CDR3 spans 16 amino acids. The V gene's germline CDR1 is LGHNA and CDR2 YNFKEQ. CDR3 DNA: TGTGCCAGCAGCCCAATAGCGGGGAGCTCCTACAATGAGCAGTTCTTC. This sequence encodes CASSPIAGSSYNEQFF.

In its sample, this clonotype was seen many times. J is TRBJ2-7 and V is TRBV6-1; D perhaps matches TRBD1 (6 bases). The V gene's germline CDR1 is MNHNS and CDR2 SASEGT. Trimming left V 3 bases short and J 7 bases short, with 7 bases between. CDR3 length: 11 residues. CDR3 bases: TGTGCCAGCAGTGACAGGGGAGAGCAGTACTTC. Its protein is CASSDRGEQYF.

CDR3 coding DNA: TGTGCCAGTAGTATCAGGGACACTGAAGCTTTCTTT. This encodes CASSIRDTEAFF. J is TRBJ1-1 and V is TRBV19; possible D gene TRBD1, 5 bases. V was clipped by 3 bases and J by 3 bases, with 5 bases between them. Germline-derived CDR1 and CDR2 are LNHDA and SQIVND (reference sequence). The CDR3 runs 12 residues. Filled out from reference TRBV19 and TRBJ1-1, the complete variable domain reads DGGITQSPKYLFRKEGQNVTLSCEQNLNHDAMYWYRQDPGQGLRLIYYSQIVNDFQKGDIAEGYSVSREKKESFPLTVTSAQKNPTAFYLCASSIRDTEAFFGQGTRLTVV.

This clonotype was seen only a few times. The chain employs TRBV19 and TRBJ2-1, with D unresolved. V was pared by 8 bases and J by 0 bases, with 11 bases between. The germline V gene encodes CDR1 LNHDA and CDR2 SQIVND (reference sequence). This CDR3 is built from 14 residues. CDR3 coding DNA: TGTGCCAGTGCGGCGAAACCCTCCTACAATGAGCAGTTCTTC. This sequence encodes CASAAKPSYNEQFF.

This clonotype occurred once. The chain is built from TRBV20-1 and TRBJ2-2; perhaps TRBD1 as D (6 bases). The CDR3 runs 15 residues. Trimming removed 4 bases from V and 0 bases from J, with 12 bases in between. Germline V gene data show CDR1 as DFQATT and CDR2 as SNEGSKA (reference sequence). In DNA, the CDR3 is TGCAGTGCTACGAGGGACAAGACGAACACCGGGGAGCTGTTTTTT. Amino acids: CSATRDKTNTGELFF.

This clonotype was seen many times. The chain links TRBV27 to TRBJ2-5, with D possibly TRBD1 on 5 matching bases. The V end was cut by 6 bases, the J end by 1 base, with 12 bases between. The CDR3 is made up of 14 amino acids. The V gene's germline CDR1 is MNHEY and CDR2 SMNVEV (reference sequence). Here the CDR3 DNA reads TGTGCCAGCAGGATTCTAGGGGTCCAAGAGACCCAGTACTTC. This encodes CASRILGVQETQYF.

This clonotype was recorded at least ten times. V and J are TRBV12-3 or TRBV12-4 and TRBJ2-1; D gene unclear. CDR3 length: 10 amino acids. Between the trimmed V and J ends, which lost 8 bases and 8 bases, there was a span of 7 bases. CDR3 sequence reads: CASGRDEQFF. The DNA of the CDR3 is TGTGCCAGCGGCAGAGATGAGCAGTTCTTC.

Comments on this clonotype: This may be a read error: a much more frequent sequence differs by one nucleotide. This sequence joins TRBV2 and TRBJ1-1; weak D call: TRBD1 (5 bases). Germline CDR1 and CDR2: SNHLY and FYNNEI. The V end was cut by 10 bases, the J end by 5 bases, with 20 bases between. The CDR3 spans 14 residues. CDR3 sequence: CATAAGYGKTEAFF. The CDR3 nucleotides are TGTGCCACCGCTGCAGGGTACGGGAAAACTGAAGCTTTCTTT.

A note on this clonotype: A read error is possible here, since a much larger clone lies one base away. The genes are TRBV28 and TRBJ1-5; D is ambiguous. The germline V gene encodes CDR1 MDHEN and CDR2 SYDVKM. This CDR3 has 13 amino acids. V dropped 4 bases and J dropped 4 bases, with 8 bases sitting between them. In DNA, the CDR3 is TGTGCCAGCAGTTACCAAGAGAATCAGCCCCAGCATTTT. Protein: CASSYQENQPQHF.

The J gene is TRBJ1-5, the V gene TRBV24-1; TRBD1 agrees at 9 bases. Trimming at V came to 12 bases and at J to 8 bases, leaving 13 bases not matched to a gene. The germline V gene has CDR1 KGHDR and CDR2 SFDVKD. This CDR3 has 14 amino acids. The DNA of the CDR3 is TGTGCCGTCCATGACAGGGGGAGGGGTGAGCCCCAGCATTTT. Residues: CAVHDRGRGEPQHF.

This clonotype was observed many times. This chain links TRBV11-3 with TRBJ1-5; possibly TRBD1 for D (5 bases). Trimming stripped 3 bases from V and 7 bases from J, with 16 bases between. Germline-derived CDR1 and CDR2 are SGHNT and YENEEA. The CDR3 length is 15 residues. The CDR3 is CASSFPDSGGQPQHF. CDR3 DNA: TGTGCCAGCAGCTTCCCCGACAGTGGAGGCCAGCCCCAGCATTTT.

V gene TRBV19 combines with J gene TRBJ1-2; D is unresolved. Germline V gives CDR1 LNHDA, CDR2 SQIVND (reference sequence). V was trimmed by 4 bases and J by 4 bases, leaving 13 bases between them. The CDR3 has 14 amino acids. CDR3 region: CASSNYDGSYGYTF. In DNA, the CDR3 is TGTGCCAGTAGTAACTACGACGGAAGCTATGGCTACACCTTC.